This T cell receptor beta chain was identified during a study of CD8+CD57+ T cells in acquired aplastic anemia. Overall study context: Sorted CD4+ and CD8+ cell DNA averaged about 3.5 ug. Points from the study as a whole: Patients and controls had in common approximately 28 CD8+ CDR3 sequences. Between patients and controls, CD8+ Simpson's diversity did not vary significantly.

This CDR3 contains 13 residues. The germline V and J ends were trimmed by 2 bases and 13 bases, with 15 bases remaining between them. Profiling that covered TCR beta VDJ and CDR3 relied on genomic DNA as its template. Using its own MiXCR run on the reads, TCRdb lists one record per CDR3 protein. The profile covers about 160,000 distinct CDR3 sequences, with roughly 48% appearing a single time and 1.1% taken by the ten largest. As regards this clonotype: Its antigen is unknown.

Sequencing was done on a sample of sorted CD4+, CD8+, or CD8+CD57+ T cells (not recorded which) from PBMCs. V usage is TRBV12-3 or TRBV12-4 and J usage is TRBJ2-1; D remains unclear. This receptor was taken from a human donor in good health. As DNA, the CDR3 is TGTGCCAGCAGTTTAAGTGTAGGTCAATCACAGTTCTTC. Translating it yields CASSLSVGQSQFF.